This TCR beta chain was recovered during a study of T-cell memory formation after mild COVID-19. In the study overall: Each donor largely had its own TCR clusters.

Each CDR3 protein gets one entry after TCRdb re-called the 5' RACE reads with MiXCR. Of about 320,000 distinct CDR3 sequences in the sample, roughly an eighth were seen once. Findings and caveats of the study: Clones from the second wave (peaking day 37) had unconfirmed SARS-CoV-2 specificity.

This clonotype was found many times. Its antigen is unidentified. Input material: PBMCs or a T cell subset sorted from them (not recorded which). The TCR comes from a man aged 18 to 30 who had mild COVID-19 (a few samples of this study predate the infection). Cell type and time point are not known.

For the CDR3, the DNA is TGTGCCAGCAGCGCCTCTGGGGGCGATACGCAGTATTTT. Residues: CASSASGGDTQYF. The gene calls are TRBV9 and TRBJ2-3; D may be TRBD1 (6 bases). The CDR3 spans 13 residues. The germline V and J ends were trimmed by 3 bases and 6 bases, with 11 bases remaining between them. Germline V gene sequence: CDR1 SGDLS, CDR2 YYNGEE.